This passage covers 26 T cell receptor beta chains from one sample sequenced in a study of shared T cell receptors in the human thymus. Data came from immunoSEQ multiplex PCR; TCRdb stores just in-frame clones and leaves some out. In the table there are hundreds of thousands of clones, roughly 90% of which are singletons. This sample was also put to use in a study of human thymus T cells.

The sample consisted of thymocytes. The receptors here all came from a boy younger than two with a congenital heart defect.

V and J are TRBV28 and TRBJ2-3; 9 nucleotides match TRBD2. Germline V lookup: CDR1 MDHEN, CDR2 SYDVKM. V lost 9 bases and J lost 6; bases outside the gene matches: 7. The CDR3 runs to 13 residues. In DNA form, the CDR3 reads TGTGCCAGTTCCTTAGCGGGAGCCGATACGCAGTATTTT. It codes for CASSLAGADTQYF.

The chain links TRBV19 to TRBJ1-2; 7 nucleotides match TRBD1. There are 15 residues in the CDR3. The germline V gene has CDR1 LNHDA and CDR2 SQIVND (reference sequence). Trimming at V came to 7 bases and at J to 3 bases, leaving 11 bases not matched to a gene. CDR3 in amino acids: CASIGGRERDYGYTF. The CDR3 coding sequence is TGTGCCAGTATAGGGGGCCGGGAAAGGGACTATGGCTACACCTTC.

This chain joins TRBV4-1 and TRBJ1-5, with no clear D. Trimming cost V 0 bases and J 0 bases, with 6 bases left between them. CDR3 length equals 15 residues. In germline, CDR1 is MGHRA, CDR2 YSYEKL. The CDR3 DNA sequence: TGCGCCAGCAGCCAAGACGCGAGTAGCAATCAGCCCCAGCATTTT. As protein: CASSQDASSNQPQHF.

The sample holds one count of this clone. The chain employs TRBV30 and TRBJ2-5; possibly TRBD1 for D (6 bases). The germline gives CDR1 GTSNPN, CDR2 SVGIG (reference sequence). V was cut by 2 bases and J by 9 bases, with 40 bases left in between. CDR3 length: 21 residues. CDR3 sequence reads: CAWSPNRAFIGGPTSPWAQYF. The CDR3 DNA reads TGTGCCTGGAGTCCGAACAGGGCCTTTATCGGCGGGCCCACGTCTCCGTGGGCCCAGTACTTC. The full variable domain, in which reference TRBV30 and TRBJ2-5 provide the parts outside the CDR3, is SQTIHQWPATLVQPVGSPLSLECTVEGTSNPNLYWYRQAAGRGLQLLFYSVGIGQISSEVPQNLSASRPQDRQFILSSKKLLLSDSGFYLCAWSPNRAFIGGPTSPWAQYFGPGTRLLVL.

This chain uses TRBV7-6 with TRBJ2-7; a possible D gene is TRBD1 (6 bases). CDR1 is SGHVS, CDR2 FNYEAQ, per germline. V was shortened by 5 bases and J by 9 bases, with 11 bases between the two germline ends. The CDR3 has 11 amino acids. The CDR3 DNA is TGTGCCAGCAGCAAAGGGGGAGTGCAGTACTTC. Translation: CASSKGGVQYF.

J is TRBJ2-5 and V is TRBV4-2, with 10 positions matching TRBD1. Germline V gives CDR1 LGHNA, CDR2 YNFKEQ. V was pared by 7 bases and J by 0 bases, with 8 bases of the junction left unmatched. This CDR3 is 16 amino acids long. The CDR3 reads CASTHPGQGHQETQYF. CDR3 DNA sequence: TGTGCCAGCACCCATCCGGGACAGGGGCACCAAGAGACCCAGTACTTC.

V and J are TRBV11-2 and TRBJ2-7; 8 nucleotides align to TRBD2. V was clipped by 5 bases and J by 2 bases; unmatched bases: 5. The CDR3 extends over 14 amino acids. Per the germline V gene, CDR1 is SGHAT and CDR2 is FQNNGV. CDR3 DNA sequence: TGTGCCAGCAGCGGGAGGCGGGGGGCCTACGAGCAGTACTTC. It codes for CASSGRRGAYEQYF.

The rearrangement links TRBV2 to TRBJ2-2; D remains unclear. CDR1 is SNHLY, CDR2 FYNNEI, per germline. V lost 8 bases, J lost 0 bases, and 16 bases lay in between. The length of the CDR3 is 16 residues. The CDR3 sequence is CASGGGQQANTGELFF. CDR3 sequence (DNA): TGTGCCAGCGGCGGCGGTCAGCAAGCGAACACCGGGGAGCTGTTTTTT. Supplemented by reference TRBV2 and TRBJ2-2, the full variable domain reads EPEVTQTPSHQVTQMGQEVILRCVPISNHLYFYWYRQILGQKVEFLVSFYNNEISEKSEIFDDQFSVERPDGSNFTLKIRSTKLEDSAMYFCASGGGQQANTGELFFGEGSRLTVL.

This sequence joins TRBV2 and TRBJ2-7; D gene ambiguous. V was shortened by 2 bases and J by 3 bases, with 11 bases between the two germline ends. The germline CDR1 and CDR2 sequences are SNHLY and FYNNEI. CDR3 length: 14 amino acids. This CDR3 reads CASSERPRGYEQYF. DNA for the CDR3: TGTGCCAGCAGTGAACGTCCTAGAGGCTACGAGCAGTACTTC.

The chain couples TRBV9 to TRBJ1-2; D perhaps matches TRBD1 (6 bases). Per the germline V gene, CDR1 is SGDLS and CDR2 is YYNGEE. The CDR3 contains 13 residues. Trimming removed 4 bases at V and 6 bases at J, with 13 bases between. CDR3 residues: CASSLGEGDGYTF. In nucleotides, the CDR3 is TGTGCCAGCAGCCTGGGGGAGGGGGATGGCTACACCTTC.

The chain employs TRBV5-8 and TRBJ2-1; no definite D call. The CDR3 length is 13 residues. Between the trimmed V and J ends, which lost 1 base and 2 bases, there was a span of 4 bases. Germline V lookup: CDR1 SGHTS, CDR2 YDEGEE. CDR3 sequence reads: CASSLSTYNEQFF. The DNA of the CDR3 is TGTGCCAGCAGCTTGTCCACCTACAATGAGCAGTTCTTC. The complete variable domain, with remaining parts taken from reference TRBV5-8 and TRBJ2-1, reads EAGVTQSPTHLIKTRGQQATLRCSPISGHTSVYWYQQALGLGLQFLLWYDEGEERNRGNFPPRFSGRQFPNYSSELNVNALELEDSALYLCASSLSTYNEQFFGPGTRLTVL.

This rearrangement joins TRBV6-1 to TRBJ2-6; D is unresolved. Germline V gives CDR1 MNHNS, CDR2 SASEGT. The CDR3 loop spans 16 amino acids. V lost 4 bases and J lost 1, with 11 bases in between. The CDR3, as DNA: TGTGCCAGCAGTGCAAGCTCTAGTTCTGGGGCCAACGTCCTGACTTTC. It encodes CASSASSSSGANVLTF.

The chain combines TRBV5-6 with TRBJ1-1; no clear D gene. The CDR3 sequence is 15 residues long. Germline CDR1 SGHDT, CDR2 YYEEEE. Trimming took 4 bases from V and 0 from J, leaving 13 bases between them. The CDR3: CASSLRGPLNTEAFF. The CDR3 nucleotides read TGTGCCAGCAGCCTCCGGGGTCCCTTGAACACTGAAGCTTTCTTT.

The chain carries TRBV5-1 and TRBJ2-5; TRBD2 is a possible D gene (7 bases). Trimming stripped 0 bases from V and 6 bases from J, with 15 bases between. Germline V lookup: CDR1 SGHRS, CDR2 YFSETQ. The CDR3 runs to 15 residues. Written as DNA, the CDR3 is TGCGCCAGCAGCTTGGGCGAGGGGGAGGGGAAGACCCAGTACTTC. It is translated as CASSLGEGEGKTQYF.

Regarding this clone: One junction end disagrees with the germline gene, perhaps due to a read error. The CDR3 protein is CASSQGGSGDPQQFF. CDR3 DNA: TGTGCCAGCAGTCAAGGGGGGTCAGGGGATCCCCAGCAGTTCTTC. The rearrangement uses TRBV4-2 and TRBJ2-1; the D call may be TRBD1 or TRBD2 (6 bases each). The germline V gene encodes CDR1 LGHNA and CDR2 YNFKEQ. The CDR3 runs to 15 residues.

The CDR3 nucleotides read TGTGCCAGCAGCTTGCAGACCGCCAGGGTCCAAGAGACCCAGTACTTC. This codes for CASSLQTARVQETQYF. The chain is built from TRBV5-6 and TRBJ2-5, with a weak D call TRBD1 (5 bases). This CDR3 region has 16 residues. V lost 1 base, J lost 1 base, and 14 bases lay in between. The germline V gene encodes CDR1 SGHDT and CDR2 YYEEEE.

The gene calls are TRBV6-1 and TRBJ2-5; TRBD2 matches at 13 bases. CDR3 length equals 17 residues. V shed 2 bases, J shed 1 base, and the junction held 4 bases outside the gene matches. Germline CDR1 is MNHNS and CDR2 is SASEGT. CDR3 protein: CASSELGLAGIQETQYF. The CDR3 bases are TGTGCCAGCAGTGAATTGGGACTAGCGGGAATCCAAGAGACCCAGTACTTC.

The J gene is TRBJ2-7, the V gene TRBV28, with D maybe TRBD2 (5 bases). The V gene lost 3 bases and the J gene lost 6 bases, with 9 bases spanning the gap. Germline V gene sequence: CDR1 MDHEN, CDR2 SYDVKM. This CDR3 spans 12 amino acids. The CDR3 region is CASSFEGTEQYF. CDR3 nucleotide sequence: TGTGCCAGCAGTTTTGAGGGTACCGAGCAGTACTTC.

This chain connects TRBV29-1 to TRBJ2-5; D possibly corresponds to TRBD1 (5 bases). The CDR3 is made up of 13 amino acids. CDR1 is SQVTM and CDR2 is ANQGSEA in the germline V gene. The V and J ends lost 8 bases and 5 bases respectively, with 18 bases between them. The CDR3 DNA reads as TGCAGCTCCCCAGGGCCATCCCACGAGACCCAGTACTTC. It specifies CSSPGPSHETQYF.

J is TRBJ2-4 and V is TRBV11-2; D gene ambiguous. This CDR3 region has 16 residues. Trimming took 1 base from V and 0 from J, leaving 10 bases between them. The V gene's germline CDR1 is SGHAT and CDR2 FQNNGV. CDR3 in DNA: TGTGCCAGCAGCTTAGGGCTAGTTCTAGCCAAAAACATTCAGTACTTC. Translating gives CASSLGLVLAKNIQYF.

The chain links TRBV4-2 to TRBJ1-2; 7 bases are shared with TRBD1. Trimming removed 3 bases from V and 4 bases from J; junction bases left unmatched: 8. CDR1 and CDR2 (germline): LGHNA, YNFKEQ. The CDR3 is made up of 15 amino acids. The CDR3 is CASSHETQGSYGYTF. The CDR3, as DNA: TGTGCCAGCAGCCATGAAACACAGGGGAGCTATGGCTACACCTTC.

The chain couples TRBV28 to TRBJ2-3, with 10 bases identical to TRBD2. The CDR3 is 17 residues long. CDR1 and CDR2 from the germline V gene are MDHEN and SYDVKM. The trim removed 6 bases at V and 4 bases at J, leaving 13 bases unmatched. The CDR3 loop is CASRTHGSGRAADTQYF. The DNA of the CDR3 is TGTGCCAGCAGAACCCACGGGAGCGGGAGGGCCGCAGATACGCAGTATTTT.

The chain combines TRBV6-1 with TRBJ2-7, with TRBD2 as a possible D gene (5 bases). Germline V gene lookup returns CDR1 MNHNS and CDR2 SASEGT. V was clipped by 2 bases and J by 3 bases, with 14 bases between them. The CDR3 consists of 15 residues. The DNA of the CDR3 is TGTGCCAGCAGTGAAATTTGGAGGTGGGACTACGAGCAGTACTTC. Its translation is CASSEIWRWDYEQYF.

This chain joins TRBV21-1 and TRBJ2-4; the DNA was not used to check the table's D call, TRBD1. TRBV21-1 is recorded as a pseudogene. The length of the CDR3 is 21 residues. Here the CDR3 reads CASSKREIGQGVIEAKNIQYF. In nucleotides, the CDR3 is TGTGCCAGCAGCAAACGGGAGATTGGACAGGGAGTCATCGAAGCCAAAAACATTCAGTACTTC.

This sequence joins TRBV4-1 and TRBJ2-1, with D maybe TRBD2 (6 bases). The ends were cut back, 3 bases at V and 8 bases at J, with 26 bases in the middle. Germline CDR1 and CDR2: MGHRA and YSYEKL. This CDR3 contains 18 residues. The CDR3 protein is CASSHEWWRLSGRYEQFF. The DNA for the CDR3 is TGCGCCAGCAGCCATGAATGGTGGAGACTAAGTGGGAGGTATGAGCAGTTCTTC.

The V and J genes are TRBV10-2 and TRBJ2-5; 9 bases agree with TRBD2. CDR1 WSHSY and CDR2 SAAADI come from the germline V gene. This CDR3 region has 13 residues. The CDR3 DNA follows: TGCGCTGGGGGCGGGAGGGCCGTAGAGACCCAGTACTTC. Translating it yields CAGGGRAVETQYF.